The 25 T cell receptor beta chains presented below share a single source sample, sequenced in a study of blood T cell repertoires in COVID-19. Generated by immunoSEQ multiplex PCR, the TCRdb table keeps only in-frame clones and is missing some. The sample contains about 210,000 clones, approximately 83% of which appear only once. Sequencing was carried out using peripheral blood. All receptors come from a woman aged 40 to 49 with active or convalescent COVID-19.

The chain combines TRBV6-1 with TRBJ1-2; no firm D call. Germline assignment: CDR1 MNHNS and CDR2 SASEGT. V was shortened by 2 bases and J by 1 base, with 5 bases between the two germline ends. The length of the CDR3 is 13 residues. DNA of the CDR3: TGTGCCAGCAGTGAAATCAGTAACTATGGCTACACCTTC. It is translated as CASSEISNYGYTF.

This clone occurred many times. CDR3 nucleotide sequence: TGCAGCGTTGAAGGACTAGCGGGAGGGGTCAATGAGCAGTTCTTC. This encodes CSVEGLAGGVNEQFF. This chain connects TRBV29-1 to TRBJ2-1; 14 bases are a match to TRBD2. There are 15 residues in the CDR3. Germline V gives CDR1 SQVTM, CDR2 ANQGSEA. J was trimmed by 6 bases and V by 1 base; bases with no gene match: 2.

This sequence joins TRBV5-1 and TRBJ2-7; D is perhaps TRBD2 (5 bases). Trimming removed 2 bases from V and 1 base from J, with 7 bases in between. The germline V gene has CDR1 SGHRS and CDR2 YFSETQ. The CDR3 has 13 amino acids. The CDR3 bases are TGCGCCAGCAGCTTTTCGGGGTCCTACGAGCAGTACTTC. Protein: CASSFSGSYEQYF.

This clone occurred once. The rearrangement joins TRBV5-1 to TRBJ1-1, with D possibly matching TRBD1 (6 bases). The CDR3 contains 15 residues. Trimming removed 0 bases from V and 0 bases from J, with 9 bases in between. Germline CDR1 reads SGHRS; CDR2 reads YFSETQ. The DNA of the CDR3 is TGCGCCAGCAGCTTGGCCGGACAGATGAACACTGAAGCTTTCTTT. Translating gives CASSLAGQMNTEAFF.

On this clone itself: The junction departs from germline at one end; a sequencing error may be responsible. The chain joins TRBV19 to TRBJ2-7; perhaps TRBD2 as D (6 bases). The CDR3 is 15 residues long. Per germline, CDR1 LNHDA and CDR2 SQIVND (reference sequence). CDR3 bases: TGTGCCTGTAGGAAGATTAGCGGCGTCTCCTACGAGCAGTACTTC. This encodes CACRKISGVSYEQYF.

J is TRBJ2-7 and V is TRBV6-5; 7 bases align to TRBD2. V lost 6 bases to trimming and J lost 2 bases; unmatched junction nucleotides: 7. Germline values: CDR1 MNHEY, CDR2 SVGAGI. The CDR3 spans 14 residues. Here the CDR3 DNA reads TGTGCCAGCAGGTCTGGGGGGGGGACCTACGAGCAGTACTTC. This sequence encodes CASRSGGGTYEQYF.

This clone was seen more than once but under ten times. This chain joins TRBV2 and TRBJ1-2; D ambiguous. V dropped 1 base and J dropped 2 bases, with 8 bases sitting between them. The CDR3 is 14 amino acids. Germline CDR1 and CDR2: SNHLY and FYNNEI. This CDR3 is CASSEGLGNYGYTF. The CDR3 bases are TGTGCCAGCAGTGAAGGACTAGGCAACTATGGCTACACCTTC.

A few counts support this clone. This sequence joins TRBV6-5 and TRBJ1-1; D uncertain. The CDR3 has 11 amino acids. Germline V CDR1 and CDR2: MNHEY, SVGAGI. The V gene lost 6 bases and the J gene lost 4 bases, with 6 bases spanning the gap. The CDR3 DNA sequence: TGTGCCAGCAGGGCGGCCACTGAAGCTTTCTTT. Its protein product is CASRAATEAFF.

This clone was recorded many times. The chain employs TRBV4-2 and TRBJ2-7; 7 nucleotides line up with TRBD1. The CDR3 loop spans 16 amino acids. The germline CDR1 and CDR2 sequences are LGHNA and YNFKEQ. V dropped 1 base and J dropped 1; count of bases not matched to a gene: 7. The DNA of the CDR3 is TGTGCCAGCAGCCAAGCCAGGACAGGCGTTTCCTACGAGCAGTACTTC. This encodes CASSQARTGVSYEQYF.

CDR3 in DNA: TGCGCCAGCCTCCTTCGTCCGGGTTCCAACTATGGCTACACCTTC. Its translation is CASLLRPGSNYGYTF. The gene calls are TRBV5-1 and TRBJ1-2; D remains ambiguous. V gave up 7 bases and J gave up 2 bases, with 18 bases separating them. From germline, CDR1 is SGHRS and CDR2 YFSETQ. CDR3 length equals 15 residues.

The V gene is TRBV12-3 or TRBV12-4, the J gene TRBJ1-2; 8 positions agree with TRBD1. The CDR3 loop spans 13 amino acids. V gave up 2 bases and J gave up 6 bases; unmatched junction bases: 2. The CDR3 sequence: CASSLNRGDGYTF. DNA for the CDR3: TGTGCCAGCAGTTTAAACAGGGGGGATGGCTACACCTTC.

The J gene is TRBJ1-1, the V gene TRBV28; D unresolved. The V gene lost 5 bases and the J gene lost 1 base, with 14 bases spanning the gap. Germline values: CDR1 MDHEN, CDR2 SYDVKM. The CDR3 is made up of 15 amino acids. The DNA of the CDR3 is TGTGCCAGCAGTCTAACTCTTCTCCAGAACACTGAAGCTTTCTTT. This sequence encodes CASSLTLLQNTEAFF.

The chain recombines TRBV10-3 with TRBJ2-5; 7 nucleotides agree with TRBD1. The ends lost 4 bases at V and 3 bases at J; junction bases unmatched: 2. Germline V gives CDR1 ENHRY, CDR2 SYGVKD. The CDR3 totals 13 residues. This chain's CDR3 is CAISAGQKETQYF. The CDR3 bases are TGTGCCATCAGTGCGGGACAGAAAGAGACCCAGTACTTC.

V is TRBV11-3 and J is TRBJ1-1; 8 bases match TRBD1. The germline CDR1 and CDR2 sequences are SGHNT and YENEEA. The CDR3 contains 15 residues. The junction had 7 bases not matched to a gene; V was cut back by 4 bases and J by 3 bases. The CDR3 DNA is TGTGCCAGCAGCTCCCCTGCGACAGGGGACACTGAAGCTTTCTTT. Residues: CASSSPATGDTEAFF.

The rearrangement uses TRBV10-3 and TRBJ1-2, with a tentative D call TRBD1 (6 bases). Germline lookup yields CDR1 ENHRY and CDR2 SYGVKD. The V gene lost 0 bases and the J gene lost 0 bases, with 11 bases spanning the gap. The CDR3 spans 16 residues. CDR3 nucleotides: TGTGCCATCAGTGAGTCGTTGTCAGGGGCTAACTATGGCTACACCTTC. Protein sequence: CAISESLSGANYGYTF.

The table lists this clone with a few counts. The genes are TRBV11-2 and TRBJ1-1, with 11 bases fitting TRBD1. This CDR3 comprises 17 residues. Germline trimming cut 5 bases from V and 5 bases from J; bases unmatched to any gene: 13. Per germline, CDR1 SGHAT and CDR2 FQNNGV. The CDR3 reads CASSHLGTGGWGTEAFF. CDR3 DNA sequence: TGTGCCAGCAGCCACTTGGGGACAGGGGGATGGGGGACTGAAGCTTTCTTT.

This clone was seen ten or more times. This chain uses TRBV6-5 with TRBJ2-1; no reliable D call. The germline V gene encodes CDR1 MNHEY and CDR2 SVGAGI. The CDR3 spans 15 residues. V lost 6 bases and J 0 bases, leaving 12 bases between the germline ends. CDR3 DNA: TGTGCCAGCAGGATTACAGTAAGCTCCTACAATGAGCAGTTCTTC. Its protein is CASRITVSSYNEQFF.

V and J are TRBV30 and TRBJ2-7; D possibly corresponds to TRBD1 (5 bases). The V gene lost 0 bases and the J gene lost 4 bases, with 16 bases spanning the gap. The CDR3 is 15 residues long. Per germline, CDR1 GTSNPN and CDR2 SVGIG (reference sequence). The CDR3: CAWSVFSGLTYEQYF. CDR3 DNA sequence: TGTGCCTGGAGTGTATTCTCAGGGCTAACATACGAGCAGTACTTC.

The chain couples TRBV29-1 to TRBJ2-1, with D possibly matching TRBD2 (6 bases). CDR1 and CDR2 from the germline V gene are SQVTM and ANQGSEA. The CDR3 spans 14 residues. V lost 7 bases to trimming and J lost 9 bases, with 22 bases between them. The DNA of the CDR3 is TGCAGCGCGAGTCCGGGACTTGCTAACGCTGAGCAGTTCTTC. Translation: CSASPGLANAEQFF.

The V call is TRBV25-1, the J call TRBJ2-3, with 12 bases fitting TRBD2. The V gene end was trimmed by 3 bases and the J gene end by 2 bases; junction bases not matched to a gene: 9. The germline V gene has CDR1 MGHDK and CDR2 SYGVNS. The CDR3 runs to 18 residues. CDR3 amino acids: CASSDGTGLAGFTDTQYF. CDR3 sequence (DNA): TGTGCCAGCAGTGATGGCACGGGACTAGCGGGTTTCACAGATACGCAGTATTTT.

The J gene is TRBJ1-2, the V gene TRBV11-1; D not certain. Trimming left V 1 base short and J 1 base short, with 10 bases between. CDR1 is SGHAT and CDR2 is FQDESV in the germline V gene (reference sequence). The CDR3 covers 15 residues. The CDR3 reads CASSLGGSLNYGYTF. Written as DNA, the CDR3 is TGTGCCAGCAGCTTAGGAGGATCCCTTAACTATGGCTACACCTTC. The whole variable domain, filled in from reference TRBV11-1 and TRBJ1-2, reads EAEVAQSPRYKITEKSQAVAFWCDPISGHATLYWYRQILGQGPELLVQFQDESVVDDSQLPKDRFSAERLKGVDSTLKIQPAELGDSAMYLCASSLGGSLNYGYTFGSGTRLTVV.

The DNA for the CDR3 is TGCAGTGCTAGTGACGACCGGGGAGGTGAAAAACTGTTTTTT. This translates into CSASDDRGGEKLFF. The gene calls are TRBV20-1 and TRBJ1-4, with no clear D. This CDR3 is built from 14 residues. V lost 3 bases, J lost 7 bases, and 15 bases lay in between. The V gene's germline CDR1 is DFQATT and CDR2 SNEGSKA (reference sequence).

The CDR3 region has the DNA TGTGCCAGCAGCCTGACAGCGATGGACAATGAGCAGTTCTTC. Its protein product is CASSLTAMDNEQFF. V is TRBV11-3 and J is TRBJ2-1; possibly TRBD1 for D (5 bases). Trimming stripped 5 bases from V and 5 bases from J, with 13 bases between. Germline loops: CDR1 SGHNT, CDR2 YENEEA. The CDR3 runs to 14 residues.

DNA of the CDR3: TGTGCCAGCAGTAAGACTAGCGGGTTTAGCTCTGGGGCCAACGTCCTGACTTTC. It specifies CASSKTSGFSSGANVLTF. The chain is built from TRBV11-3 and TRBJ2-6, with 10 bases matching TRBD2. From germline, CDR1 is SGHNT and CDR2 YENEEA. This CDR3 is 18 amino acids long. With 6 bases clipped from V and 0 bases from J, the junction kept 8 bases outside the gene matches.

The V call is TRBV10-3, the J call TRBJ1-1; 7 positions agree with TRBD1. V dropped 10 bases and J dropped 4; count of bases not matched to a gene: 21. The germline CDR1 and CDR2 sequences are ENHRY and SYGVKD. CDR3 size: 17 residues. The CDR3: CANPDKGALSETTEAFF. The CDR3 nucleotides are TGTGCCAACCCGGATAAGGGGGCTCTATCTGAGACCACTGAAGCTTTCTTT.